The next 23 T cell receptor beta chains were all read from a single sample in a study of T-cell memory formation after mild COVID-19. TCRdb reprocessed the 5' RACE reads via MiXCR and lists one record per CDR3 protein. This sample yields 450,000 or so distinct CDR3 sequences, of which 20% are seen a single time; more than 8% belongs to the top ten. Sequencing was performed on PBMCs or a T cell subset sorted from them (not recorded which). These TCRs come from an adult woman who had mild COVID-19 (a few samples of this study predate the infection). Cell type and time point are not known.

There are many counts of this clonotype. The chain is built from TRBV7-2 and TRBJ1-1; TRBD1 might be the D (5 bases). Trimming shortened V by 6 bases and J by 2 bases, and 10 bases separated the two germline ends. The CDR3 totals 13 residues. Germline V gene data show CDR1 as SGHTA and CDR2 as FQGNSA. CDR3: CASRRGDNTEAFF. For the CDR3, the DNA is TGTGCCAGCAGGAGAGGGGACAACACTGAAGCTTTCTTT. The full variable domain, in which reference TRBV7-2 and TRBJ1-1 provide the parts outside the CDR3, is GAGVSQSPSNKVTEKGKDVELRCDPISGHTALYWYRQSLGQGLEFLIYFQGNSAPDKSGLPSDRFSAERTGGSVSTLTIQRTQQEDSAVYLCASRRGDNTEAFFGQGTRLTVV.

This clonotype was seen a handful of times. The chain carries TRBV7-8 and TRBJ1-1; TRBD1 matches 11 bases. This CDR3 has 16 residues. Trimming removed 6 bases from V and 3 bases from J; junction bases left unmatched: 9. Germline V gene lookup returns CDR1 SGHVS and CDR2 FQNEAQ. This CDR3 reads CASRSGQGVRYTEAFF. The CDR3 nucleotides read TGTGCCAGCAGATCGGGACAGGGGGTCCGATACACTGAAGCTTTCTTT.

This clonotype was detected many times. This rearrangement joins TRBV3-1 to TRBJ1-4; D perhaps matches TRBD1 (6 bases). The CDR3 consists of 13 residues. Germline V gene sequence: CDR1 LGHDT, CDR2 YNNKEL (reference sequence). The V end was cut by 2 bases, the J end by 7 bases, with 8 bases between. This chain's CDR3 is CASSQQGIEKLFF. The CDR3 nucleotides are TGTGCCAGCAGCCAACAGGGGATTGAAAAACTGTTTTTT.

This clonotype has just a few counts. The genes are TRBV29-1 and TRBJ2-3; 7 nucleotides agree with TRBD2. Germline-derived CDR1 and CDR2 are SQVTM and ANQGSEA. This CDR3 comprises 13 residues. Trimming cost V 7 bases and J 2 bases; bases outside gene matches: 6. CDR3 DNA: TGCAGCGCCCAAGCGGGAATCACAGATACGCAGTATTTT. It is translated as CSAQAGITDTQYF.

This clonotype has ten or more counts. This chain uses TRBV6-2 or TRBV6-3 with TRBJ2-7, with D unresolved. This CDR3 comprises 10 residues. V lost 5 bases and J lost 3, with 2 bases in between. Germline V CDR1 and CDR2: MNHEY, SVGEGT. The CDR3 DNA sequence: TGTGCCAGCAGTCACTACGAGCAGTACTTC. Its translation: CASSHYEQYF.

The chain combines TRBV20-1 with TRBJ2-5; 7 bases agree with TRBD1. With 6 bases clipped from V and 5 bases from J, the junction kept 15 bases outside the gene matches. This CDR3 is built from 15 residues. Germline loops: CDR1 DFQATT, CDR2 SNEGSKA (reference sequence). DNA of the CDR3: TGCAGTGCCCCGGGACAGTATCGGTTCGGGGAGACCCAGTACTTC. Its protein is CSAPGQYRFGETQYF.

V and J are TRBV7-9 and TRBJ1-1; the D gene is possibly TRBD1 (5 bases). CDR3 length: 15 residues. Deletions cut 1 base from V and 1 base from J, with 10 bases between. Germline V CDR1 and CDR2: SEHNR, FQNEAQ (reference sequence). The CDR3 is CASSLVGAGNTEAFF. DNA of the CDR3: TGTGCCAGCAGCTTAGTCGGGGCAGGGAACACTGAAGCTTTCTTT.

The chain couples TRBV25-1 to TRBJ1-1; 10 nucleotides line up with TRBD1. V was pared by 3 bases and J by 9 bases, with 22 bases of the junction left unmatched. This CDR3 comprises 19 residues. The germline CDR1 and CDR2 sequences are MGHDK and SYGVNS. CDR3 residues: CASSDGWEFNWDRGDKAFF. CDR3 DNA sequence: TGTGCCAGCAGTGATGGTTGGGAGTTTAACTGGGACAGGGGAGATAAAGCTTTCTTT. The complete variable domain, with remaining parts taken from reference TRBV25-1 and TRBJ1-1, reads EADIYQTPRYLVIGTGKKITLECSQTMGHDKMYWYQQDPGMELHLIHYSYGVNSTEKGDLSSESTVSRIRTEHFPLTLESARPSHTSQYLCASSDGWEFNWDRGDKAFFGQGTRLTVV.

CDR3 sequence reads: CASSEALLVPSNEQFF. CDR3 bases: TGTGCCAGCAGTGAAGCGCTGCTAGTACCCAGCAATGAGCAGTTCTTC. V usage is TRBV2 and J usage is TRBJ2-1; D is unresolved. V was trimmed by 0 bases and J by 6 bases, leaving 15 bases between them. Germline lookup yields CDR1 SNHLY and CDR2 FYNNEI. CDR3 length: 16 residues.

The V gene is TRBV7-3, the J gene TRBJ2-3; no clear D. The CDR3 is 16 residues long. CDR1 is SGHTA and CDR2 is FQGTGA in the germline V gene. Between the trimmed V and J ends, which lost 5 bases and 1 base, there was a span of 16 bases. CDR3 sequence (DNA): TGTGCCAGCAGCCCCTTTGGCCCGGGTGGCACAGATACGCAGTATTTT. Its translation is CASSPFGPGGTDTQYF.

At least ten counts were recorded for this clonotype. This chain connects TRBV29-1 to TRBJ2-5; TRBD2 might be the D (7 bases). Germline lookup yields CDR1 SQVTM and CDR2 ANQGSEA. The CDR3 has 13 residues. Trimming took off 3 bases at V and 8 bases at J, with 16 bases between the two ends. CDR3 sequence: CSVDQGGGDTQYF. The CDR3, as DNA: TGCAGCGTTGATCAGGGAGGGGGGGATACCCAGTACTTC.

The genes are TRBV5-1 and TRBJ2-7; TRBD2 is a possible D gene (5 bases). Deletions cut 0 bases from V and 5 bases from J, with 15 bases between. CDR3 length: 15 residues. Germline assignment: CDR1 SGHRS and CDR2 YFSETQ. The CDR3 is CASSLGEGWSDEQYF. The CDR3 nucleotides read TGCGCCAGCAGCTTGGGAGAGGGTTGGTCTGACGAGCAGTACTTC. Full variable domain (rest looked up from reference TRBV5-1 and TRBJ2-7): KAGVTQTPRYLIKTRGQQVTLSCSPISGHRSVSWYQQTPGQGLQFLFEYFSETQRNKGNFPGRFSGRQFSNSRSEMNVSTLELGDSALYLCASSLGEGWSDEQYFGPGTRLTVT.

There are many counts of this clonotype. This chain joins TRBV20-1 and TRBJ2-7, with TRBD2 identical over 12 bases. This CDR3 comprises 15 residues. Per the germline V gene, CDR1 is DFQATT and CDR2 is SNEGSKA (reference sequence). Trimming at V came to 6 bases and at J to 2 bases, leaving 8 bases not matched to a gene. The CDR3 DNA reads TGCAGTGCCCCCTCCCGGACTAGCGGGACCTACGAGCAGTACTTC. Encoded protein: CSAPSRTSGTYEQYF.

V and J are TRBV15 and TRBJ1-2; 9 bases fit TRBD1. Germline V lookup: CDR1 LNHNV, CDR2 YYDKDF (reference sequence). With V trimmed by 5 bases and J by 7 bases, 5 bases remained unmatched. The CDR3 length is 13 residues. DNA of the CDR3: TGTGCCACCAGCGGGGGACAGGGTTTTGGCTACACCTTC. Translating it yields CATSGGQGFGYTF.

Only a few counts were recorded for this clonotype. The V gene is TRBV24-1, the J gene TRBJ2-1; possibly TRBD2 for D (6 bases). Trimming cost V 3 bases and J 5 bases, with 10 bases left between them. CDR1 is KGHDR, CDR2 SFDVKD, per germline. This CDR3 contains 14 residues. CDR3 sequence (DNA): TGTGCCACCAGTGATGCTAGCGTTGACAATGAGCAGTTCTTC. Its translation: CATSDASVDNEQFF.

This clonotype was seen a few times. The chain employs TRBV5-1 and TRBJ2-1; TRBD2 matches 9 bases. With V trimmed by 5 bases and J by 2 bases, 14 bases remained unmatched. CDR1 is SGHRS, CDR2 YFSETQ, per germline. The CDR3 is made up of 18 amino acids. CDR3 coding DNA: TGCGCCAGCAGTTCCCATGAGGTGGGACTAGCAGCCTACAATGAGCAGTTCTTC. Translating it yields CASSSHEVGLAAYNEQFF.

This clonotype was counted ten times or more. The V gene is TRBV6-2 or TRBV6-3, the J gene TRBJ2-4; TRBD1 might be the D (5 bases). V shed 6 bases and J shed 8 bases, with 11 bases lying between them. Germline CDR1 reads MNHEY; CDR2 reads SVGEGT. This CDR3 spans 12 amino acids. The CDR3 sequence: CASSLEGDIQYF. CDR3 nucleotides: TGTGCCAGCAGCCTGGAAGGGGACATTCAGTACTTC.

This chain links TRBV6-2 or TRBV6-3 with TRBJ1-5; D unresolved. The CDR3 consists of 13 residues. The V gene lost 7 bases and the J gene lost 9 bases, with 16 bases spanning the gap. Germline V gene sequence: CDR1 MNHEY, CDR2 SVGEGT. CDR3 DNA sequence: TGTGCCAGCACAACCGGCTTTGGGCGGCCCCAGCATTTT. Translated: CASTTGFGRPQHF.

This clonotype was seen once. The V and J genes are TRBV4-1 and TRBJ2-1; 7 nucleotides agree with TRBD2. Germline CDR1 and CDR2: MGHRA and YSYEKL. V lost 1 base to trimming and J lost 6 bases; unmatched junction nucleotides: 0. The CDR3 is 13 residues long. The CDR3 spells CASSQGGGNEQFF. DNA for the CDR3: TGCGCCAGCAGCCAAGGGGGGGGCAATGAGCAGTTCTTC.

This clonotype was seen at least ten times. The J gene is TRBJ1-1, the V gene TRBV6-6; the D gene is possibly TRBD1 (5 bases). The CDR3 sequence is 13 residues long. Germline loops: CDR1 MNHNY, CDR2 SVGAGI (reference sequence). Trimming removed 6 bases from V and 1 base from J, with 9 bases in between. In nucleotides, the CDR3 is TGTGCCAGCAGCGACGGACAGAACACTGAAGCTTTCTTT. Translated, it gives CASSDGQNTEAFF.

The rearrangement links TRBV9 to TRBJ2-7; 9 bases map to TRBD2. Looked up from germline, CDR1 is SGDLS and CDR2 is YYNGEE. Trimming removed 0 bases from V and 0 bases from J; junction bases left unmatched: 16. This CDR3 has 20 residues. CDR3 nucleotide sequence: TGTGCCAGCAGCGTAGCAGGGTCTGGGAGCGGGGGGCTAAGCTCCTACGAGCAGTACTTC. This gives the protein CASSVAGSGSGGLSSYEQYF.

The chain is built from TRBV6-5 and TRBJ2-1, with 7 nucleotides matching TRBD1. V lost 3 bases, J lost 9 bases, and 5 bases stayed unmatched. This CDR3 is 13 amino acids long. CDR1 is MNHEY, CDR2 SVGAGI, per germline. This CDR3 is CASSYTGVSEQFF. The CDR3 DNA reads as TGTGCCAGCAGTTATACAGGGGTCAGTGAGCAGTTCTTC.

The chain has TRBV20-1 and TRBJ2-1; D is unresolved. CDR3 length: 16 residues. Trimming shortened V by 5 bases and J by 4 bases, and 21 bases separated the two germline ends. Germline V gives CDR1 DFQATT, CDR2 SNEGSKA (reference sequence). CDR3 protein: CSASNAERSGYNEQFF. Here the CDR3 DNA reads TGCAGTGCTTCCAACGCTGAGAGGTCTGGGTACAATGAGCAGTTCTTC.